This T cell receptor beta chain was found in a study of blood T cell repertoires in COVID-19. Study information: T cells, B-cell-depleted T cells, or PBMCs supplied cDNA or gDNA.

Germline-derived CDR1 and CDR2 are DFQATT and SNEGSKA (reference sequence). This CDR3 is built from 9 residues. V was shortened by 8 bases and J by 7 bases, with 8 bases between the two germline ends. The authors' processing: The authors estimated nucleated cell counts from reference gene primer amplification. TCRdb's table, derived via immunoSEQ multiplex PCR, lists solely in-frame clones and lacks some. V and J calls and clone size are those listed in that table; D and trimming were worked out from the DNA. The data show approximately 170,000 clones, roughly 90% seen once. The receptor comes from a man aged 60 to 75 with active or convalescent COVID-19. V gene TRBV20-1 combines with J gene TRBJ1-1; no definite D call. The sample consisted of peripheral blood. CDR3 region: CSLSREAFF. The CDR3 coding sequence is TGCAGTCTTTCCCGTGAAGCTTTCTTT.